Listed below are T cell receptor beta chains from one sample, sequenced in a study of T cell responses to AZD1222 COVID-19 vaccine. The data were produced by immunoSEQ multiplex PCR, yet TCRdb's version contains in-frame clones alone and is incomplete. The repertoire consists of about 140,000 clones, with around 89% occurring once and the leading ten covering under 3.5%. The sample here was peripheral blood, taken on day 0 of AZD1222 vaccination. The receptors here all came from an adult in good health. Both conserved end residues are part of each CDR3. The D gene is left open where the match is weak. The size field is filled for only some rows; it gives once, few, many or a size class.

TRBJ1-6,TRBV28,NA,NA,CASSLGNSPLHF,TGTGCCAGCAGTTTAGGGAATTCACCCCTCCACTTT
TRBJ2-4,TRBV18,TRBD1,NA,CASSPPPKTGGSAKNIQYF,TGTGCCAGCTCACCACCCCCAAAAACAGGGGGCAGTGCCAAAAACATTCAGTACTTC
TRBJ2-3,TRBV7-2,NA,once,CASSPFNSGTDTQYF,TGTGCCAGCAGCCCCTTTAATAGTGGCACAGATACGCAGTATTTT
TRBJ1-5,TRBV6-5,NA,NA,CASSSQGLNQPQHF,TGTGCCAGCAGTTCCCAGGGCTTGAATCAGCCCCAGCATTTT
TRBJ1-5,TRBV7-9,NA,NA,CASSPGRAKGQPQHF,TGTGCCAGCAGCCCGGGCAGGGCAAAGGGTCAGCCCCAGCATTTT
TRBJ2-2,TRBV7-8,NA,NA,CASSLPGSAGELFF,TGTGCCAGCAGCTTACCCGGGTCCGCCGGGGAGCTGTTTTTT
TRBJ1-2,TRBV4-3,NA,once,CASSQGSLGYTF,TGCGCCAGCAGCCAAGGGAGCCTGGGCTACACCTTC
TRBJ2-7,TRBV18,TRBD1,once,CASSQGQDYEQYF,TGTGCCAGCTCACAGGGACAGGACTACGAGCAGTACTTC
TRBJ1-3,TRBV28,NA,NA,CASLEPKSGNTIYF,TGTGCCAGCTTAGAGCCGAAATCGGGAAACACCATATATTTT
TRBJ2-7,TRBV5-6,NA,NA,CASSWTTGPSRGEQYF,TGTGCCAGCAGCTGGACGACAGGCCCTTCGAGGGGGGAGCAGTACTTC
TRBJ2-1,TRBV11-3,NA,once,CASSLFGLADNEQFF,TGTGCCAGCAGCTTATTCGGCCTAGCAGACAATGAGCAGTTCTTC
TRBJ2-2,TRBV19,NA,NA,CASSIYVTGELFF,TGTGCCAGTAGTATATACGTCACCGGGGAGCTGTTTTTT
TRBJ1-6,TRBV5-1,NA,NA,CASSPSTESSPLHF,TGCGCCAGCAGCCCCTCCACAGAATCCTCACCCCTCCACTTT
TRBJ1-2,TRBV9,TRBD1,once,CASSVARGQGYGYTF,TGTGCCAGCAGCGTAGCTCGGGGACAGGGCTATGGCTACACCTTC
TRBJ2-4,TRBV5-1,TRBD1,NA,CASSLEGQGVKNIQYF,TGCGCCAGCAGCTTGGAGGGACAGGGAGTCAAAAACATTCAGTACTTC
TRBJ1-2,TRBV3-1/TRBV3-2,NA,NA,CASSQVPRIYGYTF,TGTGCCAGCAGCCAAGTTCCCCGGATCTATGGCTACACCTTC
TRBJ2-5,TRBV18,TRBD1,NA,CASSPGTGRETQYF,TGTGCCAGCTCACCCGGGACAGGGAGGGAGACCCAGTACTTC
TRBJ2-7,TRBV5-4,NA,few,CASSLGVYTDEQYF,TGTGCCAGCAGCTTAGGGGTTTATACGGACGAGCAGTACTTC
TRBJ2-2,TRBV7-9,TRBD1,NA,CASSFRTGVRTGELFF,TGTGCCAGCAGCTTTAGGACAGGGGTCCGAACCGGGGAGCTGTTTTTT
TRBJ2-2,TRBV11-3,NA,NA,CASSLGLGGELFF,TGTGCCAGCAGCTTAGGGCTGGGCGGGGAGCTGTTTTTT
TRBJ2-5,TRBV4-3,TRBD2,NA,CASSQVSGGETQYF,TGCGCCAGCAGCCAAGTTTCCGGGGGGGAGACCCAGTACTTC
TRBJ2-2,TRBV7-2,TRBD1,once,CASSLDRAGTGELFF,TGTGCCAGCAGCTTGGACAGGGCAGGGACCGGGGAGCTGTTTTTT
TRBJ1-1,TRBV6-6,NA,NA,CASSPGWVVNTEAFF,TGTGCCAGCAGTCCCGGGTGGGTGGTGAACACTGAAGCTTTCTTT
TRBJ2-1,TRBV28,TRBD1,NA,CASSPWTGGSYNEQFF,TGTGCCAGCAGTCCCTGGACAGGGGGCTCCTACAATGAGCAGTTCTTC
TRBJ1-6,TRBV28,TRBD1,once,CASSIKSGTGSNSPLHF,TGTGCCAGCAGTATAAAATCCGGGACAGGGTCTAATTCACCCCTCCACTTT
TRBJ1-4,TRBV9,NA,NA,CASSDPATNEKLFF,TGTGCCAGCAGCGACCCTGCAACTAATGAAAAACTGTTTTTT
TRBJ2-6,TRBV5-1,NA,few,CASSLAYSGANVLTF,TGCGCCAGCAGCTTGGCCTACTCTGGGGCCAACGTCCTGACTTTC
TRBJ1-4,TRBV27,NA,NA,CASSLLREKEKLFF,TGTGCCAGCAGTTTATTACGCGAAAAGGAAAAACTGTTTTTT
TRBJ2-3,TRBV9,TRBD2,NA,CASSVVVAGGTDTQYF,TGTGCCAGCAGCGTAGTTGTAGCGGGAGGGACAGATACGCAGTATTTT
TRBJ2-5,TRBV5-4,NA,few,CASSAWAGQETQYF,TGTGCCAGCAGCGCGTGGGCAGGGCAAGAGACCCAGTACTTC
TRBJ1-3,TRBV15,NA,NA,CATSRDVFSGNTIYF,TGTGCCACCAGCCGAGACGTATTCTCTGGAAACACCATATATTTT
TRBJ1-2,TRBV4-1,NA,NA,CASSQEIGRRTNYGYTF,TGCGCCAGCAGCCAAGAGATTGGAAGGCGGACTAACTATGGCTACACCTTC
TRBJ1-5,TRBV12-3/TRBV12-4,NA,NA,CASSGGVSQPQHF,TGTGCCAGCAGTGGGGGGGTTAGTCAGCCCCAGCATTTT
TRBJ2-3,TRBV2,NA,NA,CASLQYREGTQYF,TGTGCCAGCCTTCAGTACAGGGAGGGCACGCAGTATTTT
TRBJ2-7,TRBV7-9,TRBD1,NA,CASSSSGTVSYEQYF,TGTGCCAGCAGCTCCTCCGGGACAGTCTCCTACGAGCAGTACTTC
TRBJ2-2,TRBV5-4,NA,NA,CASSLQAGYAGELFF,TGTGCCAGCAGCTTGCAGGCGGGATATGCCGGGGAGCTGTTTTTT
TRBJ2-3,TRBV7-9,NA,NA,CASRVGDTQYF,TGTGCCAGCAGGGTGGGAGATACGCAGTATTTT
TRBJ1-1,TRBV5-5,NA,NA,CASSPGTAGSTEAFF,TGTGCCAGCAGCCCTGGGACCGCAGGCAGCACTGAAGCTTTCTTT
TRBJ2-3,TRBV4-3,TRBD2,NA,CASSQDPGVAGDTQYF,TGCGCCAGCAGCCAAGACCCCGGGGTAGCGGGAGATACGCAGTATTTT
TRBJ2-3,TRBV9,NA,NA,CASSPSRGKTDTQYF,TGTGCCAGCAGCCCCTCGCGGGGTAAGACAGATACGCAGTATTTT
TRBJ2-6,TRBV5-8,NA,once,CASSWGESGANVLTF,TGTGCCAGCAGCTGGGGGGAATCTGGGGCCAACGTCCTGACTTTC
TRBJ1-2,TRBV16,TRBD1,NA,CASSQDRDGYTF,TGTGCCAGCAGCCAAGACAGGGATGGCTACACCTTC
TRBJ1-1,TRBV18,NA,NA,CASSTRKETEAFF,TGTGCCAGCTCAACCAGGAAGGAGACTGAAGCTTTCTTT
TRBJ2-4,TRBV2,NA,NA,CASSEALLGILAKNIQYF,TGTGCCAGCAGTGAAGCGCTTCTAGGGATACTAGCCAAAAACATTCAGTACTTC
TRBJ1-6,TRBV19,NA,NA,CASSITRARNSPLHF,TGTGCCAGTAGTATTACGAGGGCCCGAAATTCACCCCTCCACTTT
TRBJ2-7,TRBV7-8,NA,NA,CASSLARTGNYEQYF,TGTGCCAGCAGCTTAGCTCGGACTGGGAACTACGAGCAGTACTTC
TRBJ2-5,TRBV6-6,TRBD2,NA,CASSYSKRGYQETQYF,TGTGCCAGCAGTTACTCGAAGCGGGGCTACCAAGAGACCCAGTACTTC
TRBJ2-1,TRBV20-1,NA,NA,CSAGGRLDKFF,TGCAGTGCTGGAGGCCGACTAGATAAGTTCTTC
TRBJ1-2,TRBV19,NA,NA,CASSERGGPSYGYTF,TGTGCCAGTAGCGAAAGAGGGGGGCCAAGCTATGGCTACACCTTC
TRBJ2-5,TRBV7-3,NA,NA,CASSFGGRLETQYF,TGTGCCAGCAGCTTTGGGGGCCGCCTAGAGACCCAGTACTTC
TRBJ1-4,TRBV7-9,TRBD1,NA,CATGTGTVNEKLFF,TGTGCCACAGGGACAGGGACAGTTAATGAAAAACTGTTTTTT
TRBJ1-6,TRBV7-2,NA,once,CASSLVLGAGSPLHF,TGTGCCAGCAGCTTAGTTTTGGGGGCCGGTTCACCCCTCCACTTT
TRBJ2-3,TRBV9,TRBD2,NA,CASSVLSGVSDTQYF,TGTGCCAGCAGCGTTCTTAGCGGGGTATCAGATACGCAGTATTTT
TRBJ1-1,TRBV12-5,NA,few,CASGFGQGTEAFF,TGTGCTAGTGGTTTTGGGCAGGGCACTGAAGCTTTCTTT
TRBJ2-2,TRBV2,NA,NA,CASRFVANFLDGELFF,TGTGCCAGCCGATTTGTCGCGAACTTTCTCGACGGGGAGCTGTTTTTT
TRBJ1-6,TRBV2,NA,NA,CASSVGVYRNSPLHF,TGTGCCAGCAGTGTGGGGGTTTATCGTAACTCACCCCTCCACTTT
TRBJ1-2,TRBV2,NA,NA,CASSETGRDYGYTF,TGTGCCAGCAGTGAAACAGGTCGGGACTATGGCTACACCTTC
TRBJ1-1,TRBV6-2/TRBV6-3,NA,NA,CASSYSISTGVPEEAFF,TGTGCCAGCAGTTACTCGATCTCGACGGGGGTTCCCGAAGAAGCTTTCTTT